This TCR beta chain was recorded in a study of identical twins. V shed 2 bases, J shed 7 bases, and the junction held 12 bases outside the gene matches. This CDR3 has 17 amino acids. Germline V gives CDR1 MNHEY, CDR2 SVGAGI. As for this clonotype: Its antigen remains unidentified.

MiXCR was run by TCRdb on the 5' RACE reads, yielding one entry per CDR3 protein. The top ten clones hold approximately 0.25% of a sample with around 1.7 million distinct CDR3 sequences, about 30% of them seen once. Study findings and constraints: Where beta out-of-frame sequences were concerned, excess twin sharing was weaker.

The sequence was collected from a newborn girl in good health. V gene TRBV6-5 combines with J gene TRBJ1-2, with 11 bases identical to TRBD1. Sequenced: cord blood. CDR3 sequence: CASSYLLPGQGGCGYTF. CDR3 nucleotides: TGTGCCAGCAGTTACCTCCTCCCGGGACAGGGGGGCTGTGGCTACACCTTC.